What follows are 15 T cell receptor beta chains derived from one specimen sequenced in a study of T cells in Graves' hyperthyroidism and ophthalmopathy. From RNA transcripts, TCR beta CDR3 regions were amplified. With the HTBI primer set, the TCR CDR3 went through a first round of RT-PCR. Each CDR3 protein gets one entry after TCRdb re-called the multiplex PCR reads with MiXCR. The table has 600,000 or so distinct CDR3 sequences, about 16% seen once. Material for sequencing was blood. All receptors derive from a woman aged 30 to 39 with Graves' hyperthyroidism.

V and J are TRBV5-1 and TRBJ1-1; 7 nucleotides align to TRBD1. V trimming: 7 bases; J trimming: 1 base; junction bases outside the gene matches: 10. The CDR3 consists of 15 residues. From germline, CDR1 is SGHRS and CDR2 YFSETQ. This CDR3 reads CASQPGGTANTEAFF. The DNA of the CDR3 is TGCGCCAGCCAGCCCGGCGGGACAGCGAACACTGAAGCTTTCTTT. The complete variable domain, with remaining parts taken from reference TRBV5-1 and TRBJ1-1, reads KAGVTQTPRYLIKTRGQQVTLSCSPISGHRSVSWYQQTPGQGLQFLFEYFSETQRNKGNFPGRFSGRQFSNSRSEMNVSTLELGDSALYLCASQPGGTANTEAFFGQGTRLTVV.

This clonotype was counted many times. The rearrangement joins TRBV6-1 to TRBJ2-7; D call uncertain. V gave up 1 base and J gave up 0 bases, with 10 bases separating them. The CDR3 totals 15 residues. CDR1 and CDR2 (germline): MNHNS, SASEGT. The CDR3 loop reads CASSEGHQDSYEQYF. CDR3 DNA: TGTGCCAGCAGTGAAGGACACCAGGACTCCTACGAGCAGTACTTC.

The CDR3 DNA reads TGTGCCAGCAGTGGGACTAGCCTTAGCACAGATACGCAGTATTTT. Its protein is CASSGTSLSTDTQYF. V usage is TRBV6-1 and J usage is TRBJ2-3, with 8 positions matching TRBD2. The CDR3 loop spans 15 amino acids. The germline V gene encodes CDR1 MNHNS and CDR2 SASEGT. V was pared by 4 bases and J by 0 bases, with 3 bases of the junction left unmatched.

Many counts were recorded for this clonotype. This sequence joins TRBV28 and TRBJ2-1; 8 bases map to TRBD2. V lost 5 bases, J lost 10 bases, and 13 bases stayed unmatched. The germline CDR1 and CDR2 sequences are MDHEN and SYDVKM. This CDR3 is built from 15 residues. Here the CDR3 reads CASSQPTGGPLEQFF. CDR3 coding DNA: TGTGCCAGCAGTCAACCCACGGGAGGGCCTTTAGAGCAGTTCTTC.

This clonotype was picked up a small number of times. The J gene is TRBJ1-3, the V gene TRBV5-5; TRBD1 matches at 9 bases. Germline assignment: CDR1 SGHKS and CDR2 YYEKEE (reference sequence). J gave up 9 bases and V 4 bases, and 8 bases lay outside the gene matches. The CDR3 length is 14 residues. CDR3 bases: TGTGCCAGCAGCCGGGACAGGGACGAGGGCACCATATATTTT. This sequence encodes CASSRDRDEGTIYF.

This chain joins TRBV24-1 and TRBJ2-2; 8 positions match TRBD2. The CDR3 length is 13 residues. The ends lost 7 bases at V and 6 bases at J; junction bases unmatched: 3. From germline, CDR1 is KGHDR and CDR2 SFDVKD. The CDR3 DNA is TGTGCCACCAGCGGTAGCGGGGCCGGGGAGCTGTTTTTT. Its translation: CATSGSGAGELFF.

The chain uses TRBV14 and TRBJ2-7; possibly TRBD1 or TRBD2 for D (5 bases each). Trimming removed 3 bases at V and 3 bases at J, with 9 bases between. Per the germline V gene, CDR1 is SGHDN and CDR2 is FVKESK. The CDR3 extends over 13 amino acids. In DNA form, the CDR3 reads TGTGCCAGCAGCCATGGGACCCTCTACGAGCAGTACTTC. Translating gives CASSHGTLYEQYF.

This clonotype came up many times. The chain has TRBV18 and TRBJ2-7; 8 nucleotides agree with TRBD1. V lost 5 bases and J lost 2; bases outside the gene matches: 5. The CDR3 totals 14 residues. Germline lookup yields CDR1 KGHSH and CDR2 LQKENI. As DNA, the CDR3 is TGTGCCAGCTCAGGACAGGGCCCTACCTACGAGCAGTACTTC. Translation gives CASSGQGPTYEQYF.

The table lists this clonotype with many counts. This chain links TRBV3-1 with TRBJ2-7; TRBD1 might be the D (6 bases). This CDR3 spans 13 amino acids. CDR1 is LGHDT and CDR2 is YNNKEL in the germline V gene (reference sequence). V was cut by 3 bases and J by 2 bases, with 8 bases left in between. CDR3 residues: CASSQTGTYEQYF. CDR3 coding DNA: TGTGCCAGCAGCCAGACAGGTACCTACGAGCAGTACTTC.

The rearrangement uses TRBV5-1 and TRBJ1-2; D gene uncertain. Trimming took 3 bases from V and 5 from J, leaving 17 bases between them. This CDR3 is built from 15 residues. CDR1 and CDR2 from the germline V gene are SGHRS and YFSETQ. This CDR3 reads CASSSGGRQEYGYTF. CDR3 sequence (DNA): TGCGCCAGCAGCTCCGGCGGACGGCAGGAATATGGCTACACCTTC.

The chain links TRBV30 to TRBJ1-4, with no clear D. This CDR3 comprises 14 residues. Germline V gene data show CDR1 as GTSNPN and CDR2 as SVGIG (reference sequence). V was shortened by 0 bases and J by 7 bases, with 12 bases between the two germline ends. CDR3 loop: CAWSVGGNREKLFF. CDR3 in DNA: TGTGCCTGGAGTGTAGGAGGGAATCGTGAAAAACTGTTTTTT.

The chain couples TRBV15 to TRBJ2-1; D may be TRBD2 (6 bases). The CDR3 extends over 14 amino acids. V gave up 3 bases and J gave up 14 bases, with 20 bases separating them. Germline CDR1 is LNHNV and CDR2 is YYDKDF (reference sequence). CDR3 residues: CATSSVAAEAQEFF. Written as DNA, the CDR3 is TGTGCCACCAGCAGCGTAGCGGCAGAAGCCCAGGAGTTCTTC.

This clonotype occurred a few times. The chain couples TRBV29-1 to TRBJ1-1; D unclear. Germline V lookup: CDR1 SQVTM, CDR2 ANQGSEA. This CDR3 has 10 residues. Trimming cost V 5 bases and J 5 bases, with 6 bases left between them. In nucleotides, the CDR3 is TGCAGCGTTTTTGGTACTGAAGCTTTCTTT. Protein sequence: CSVFGTEAFF.

J is TRBJ2-1 and V is TRBV5-6; D remains ambiguous. The germline V gene has CDR1 SGHDT and CDR2 YYEEEE. The CDR3 covers 13 residues. Trimming took off 2 bases at V and 10 bases at J, with 13 bases between the two ends. The CDR3, as DNA: TGTGCCAGCAGCTTAGCTTTTCTCCGGGAGCAGTTCTTC. Protein: CASSLAFLREQFF.

V is TRBV27 and J is TRBJ2-6; D remains unclear. Germline CDR1 and CDR2: MNHEY and SMNVEV (reference sequence). Trimming removed 3 bases from V and 1 base from J, with 10 bases in between. The CDR3 has 16 residues. CDR3 nucleotides: TGTGCCAGCAGTTTTCGGGTGCCATCTGGGGCCAACGTCCTGACTTTC. Translation gives CASSFRVPSGANVLTF. Full variable domain (outside the CDR3, taken from reference TRBV27 and TRBJ2-6): EAQVTQNPRYLITVTGKKLTVTCSQNMNHEYMSWYRQDPGLGLRQIYYSMNVEVTDKGDVPEGYKVSRKEKRNFPLILESPSPNQTSLYFCASSFRVPSGANVLTFGAGSRLTVL.